This T cell receptor (beta chain) was documented in a study of T-cell reconstitution after alpha-beta-depleted transplantation in children. Unique molecular identifiers featured in how the TCRbeta library was prepared. TCRdb re-analysed the PCR reads in MiXCR, keeping a single row per CDR3 protein. The data contain about 980,000 distinct CDR3 sequences, under 30% of them singletons. Study-wide findings and caveats: Several hundred expanded graft clones reportedly supplied alpha-beta T cells about two months after transplant. A year post-transplant, T-cell counts and diversity derived mostly from newly produced T cells. Some patients showed high day-60 TCRbeta diversity, which derived from surviving recipient T cells and thymic progenitors.

The CDR3 length is 14 residues. CDR1 SEHNR and CDR2 FQNEAQ come from the germline V gene (reference sequence). The V end was cut by 2 bases, the J end by 6 bases, with 12 bases between. Of note for this clonotype: No antigen is known for it.

This specimen consisted of PBMCs, mostly from graft donor cells, obtained 360 days after TCRalphabeta/CD19-depleted stem cell transplant. The TCR was taken from a boy under two years old who had a stem cell transplant for SCID, so the T cells may come from the graft donor. The chain has TRBV7-9 and TRBJ2-3; D gene uncertain. The CDR3 DNA reads as TGTGCCAGCAGCTTATTCCACCCCTTTGATACGCAGTATTTT. Translated, it gives CASSLFHPFDTQYF. Using reference TRBV7-9 and TRBJ2-3 for the parts outside the CDR3, the full variable domain is DTGVSQNPRHKITKRGQNVTFRCDPISEHNRLYWYRQTLGQGPEFLTYFQNEAQLEKSRLLSDRFSAERPKGSFSTLEIQRTEQGDSAMYLCASSLFHPFDTQYFGPGTRLTVL.